This is a list of T cell receptor beta chains from one sample in a study of cytomegalovirus exposure and HLA in healthy donors. This table comes from immunoSEQ multiplex PCR, and its TCRdb copy is limited to in-frame clones, with some not included. The data contain about 120,000 clones, approximately 8.6% of them seen just once; the ten biggest clones take up around 5.8%. The sample consisted of PBMCs. The origin of the receptors is a woman in her thirties or forties in good health and CMV-seropositive. CDR3s include the opening cysteine and the closing phenylalanine or tryptophan. The D gene is left open where the match is weak. The size of a clone is reported for some rows only, either as once, few or many, or as a class for expanded clones.

clone size: few
D gene: .
V gene: TRBV7-2
J gene: TRBJ1-1
CDR3 DNA: TGTGCCAGCAGCTCAGGGGTAGTGAACACTGAAGCTTTCTTT
CDR3 protein: CASSSGVVNTEAFF

clone size: .
D gene: TRBD2
V gene: TRBV19
J gene: TRBJ2-7
CDR3 DNA: TGTGCCATAGGAGCGGGGGGCAACTCCTACGAGCAGTACTTC
CDR3 protein: CAIGAGGNSYEQYF

clone size: few
D gene: TRBD1
V gene: TRBV7-9
J gene: TRBJ2-7
CDR3 DNA: TGTGCCAGCAGCTCCCTCCTTCGGGACAGCAAAAAGGTCTCCTACGAGCAGTACTTC
CDR3 protein: CASSSLLRDSKKVSYEQYF

clone size: .
D gene: .
V gene: TRBV10-3
J gene: TRBJ2-3
CDR3 DNA: TGTGCCTTTCACCCGGACAGCAGTACGCAGTATTTT
CDR3 protein: CAFHPDSSTQYF

clone size: .
D gene: .
V gene: TRBV28
J gene: TRBJ2-7
CDR3 DNA: TGTGCCAGCAAGGACAAGAGCTCCTACGAGCAGTACTTC
CDR3 protein: CASKDKSSYEQYF

clone size: .
D gene: .
V gene: TRBV15
J gene: TRBJ2-3
CDR3 DNA: TGTGCCACCAAGGTAGGGGACACAGATACGCAGTATTTT
CDR3 protein: CATKVGDTDTQYF

clone size: few
D gene: .
V gene: TRBV7-7
J gene: TRBJ1-5
CDR3 DNA: TGTGCCAGCAGCTTAGACCTAGGGGGGGCCCAGCATTTT
CDR3 protein: CASSLDLGGAQHF

clone size: many
D gene: TRBD1
V gene: TRBV10-3
J gene: TRBJ2-7
CDR3 DNA: TGTGCCATCAGTGTACAGGGGACGGGCTACGAGCAGTACTTC
CDR3 protein: CAISVQGTGYEQYF

clone size: .
D gene: .
V gene: TRBV7-6
J gene: TRBJ1-1
CDR3 DNA: TGTGCCAGCAGCTCTAGGGGGGAAGCTTTCTTT
CDR3 protein: CASSSRGEAFF

clone size: .
D gene: .
V gene: TRBV11-3
J gene: TRBJ2-3
CDR3 DNA: TGTGCCAGCAGCGCCCTAACCGGGATTACAGATACGCAGTATTTT
CDR3 protein: CASSALTGITDTQYF

clone size: .
D gene: TRBD1
V gene: TRBV28
J gene: TRBJ1-1
CDR3 DNA: TGTGCCAGCAGTACAGGGGTTGGGAACACTGAAGCTTTCTTT
CDR3 protein: CASSTGVGNTEAFF

clone size: few
D gene: TRBD2
V gene: TRBV2
J gene: TRBJ2-5
CDR3 DNA: TGTGCCAGCAGTGAACTGTTAGCGGGGGGAGGAGAGACCCAGTACTTC
CDR3 protein: CASSELLAGGGETQYF

clone size: many
D gene: .
V gene: TRBV12-5
J gene: TRBJ2-1
CDR3 DNA: TGTGCTAGTGGTTTAGTCTCAGGGGTGGGCTACAATGAGCAGTTCTTC
CDR3 protein: CASGLVSGVGYNEQFF

clone size: few
D gene: .
V gene: TRBV7-8
J gene: TRBJ2-2
CDR3 DNA: TGTGCCAGCAGTGGACTTGGCCCCGGGGAGCTGTTTTTT
CDR3 protein: CASSGLGPGELFF

clone size: few
D gene: .
V gene: TRBV30
J gene: TRBJ2-1
CDR3 DNA: TGTGCCTGGAGTGTACTTAGTGAGCAGTTCTTC
CDR3 protein: CAWSVLSEQFF

clone size: few
D gene: .
V gene: TRBV10-2
J gene: TRBJ1-5
CDR3 DNA: TGCGCCAGTAACCAGGGATCCAATCAGCCCCAGCATTTT
CDR3 protein: CASNQGSNQPQHF

clone size: .
D gene: .
V gene: TRBV4-1
J gene: TRBJ1-2
CDR3 DNA: TGCGCCAGCAGCCAAGGGTCGGGCTATGGCTACACCTTC
CDR3 protein: CASSQGSGYGYTF

clone size: few
D gene: .
V gene: TRBV6-1
J gene: TRBJ2-7
CDR3 DNA: TGTGCCAGCAACCGAGGTGGGTTTGGCGAGCAGTACTTC
CDR3 protein: CASNRGGFGEQYF

clone size: few
D gene: TRBD1
V gene: TRBV30
J gene: TRBJ1-6
CDR3 DNA: TGTGCCTCGAAACAGGGGGCGAGTAATTCACCCCTCCACTTT
CDR3 protein: CASKQGASNSPLHF

clone size: .
D gene: .
V gene: TRBV5-1
J gene: TRBJ2-1
CDR3 DNA: TGCGCCAGCAGCTTGGGAGTAGAGCGTTACAATGAGCAGTTCTTC
CDR3 protein: CASSLGVERYNEQFF

clone size: .
D gene: .
V gene: TRBV6-5
J gene: TRBJ2-7
CDR3 DNA: TGTGCCAGCAGTTACTCCAGGGGAAGGTACGAGCAGTACTTC
CDR3 protein: CASSYSRGRYEQYF

clone size: few
D gene: TRBD1
V gene: TRBV29-1
J gene: TRBJ2-1
CDR3 DNA: TGCAGCGTTCAGGACAGGGGTTATCAGCAGTTCTTC
CDR3 protein: CSVQDRGYQQFF

clone size: few
D gene: .
V gene: TRBV7-9
J gene: TRBJ1-2
CDR3 DNA: TGTGCCAGCAGCAGATCCGGGGAAGCTAACTATGGCTACACCTTC
CDR3 protein: CASSRSGEANYGYTF

clone size: few
D gene: TRBD1
V gene: TRBV18
J gene: TRBJ1-1
CDR3 DNA: TGTGCCAGCTCACCAGAACAGGGGGCCACTGAAGCTTTCTTT
CDR3 protein: CASSPEQGATEAFF

clone size: .
D gene: .
V gene: TRBV2
J gene: TRBJ1-5
CDR3 DNA: TGTGCCAGCGTTCCTGACAGTGGCAATCAGCCCCAGCATTTT
CDR3 protein: CASVPDSGNQPQHF

clone size: .
D gene: .
V gene: TRBV19
J gene: TRBJ1-2
CDR3 DNA: TGTGCCAGTAGTATAGATGGTCAGAACTATGGCTACACCTTC
CDR3 protein: CASSIDGQNYGYTF

clone size: few
D gene: .
V gene: TRBV18
J gene: TRBJ2-2
CDR3 DNA: TGTGCCAGCTCACCAGGCAGGGAGGCCGGGGAGCTGTTTTTT
CDR3 protein: CASSPGREAGELFF

clone size: .
D gene: .
V gene: TRBV27
J gene: TRBJ2-7
CDR3 DNA: TGTGCCAGCAGTTTATCAGTTCAGGGGAGCTACGAGCAGTACTTC
CDR3 protein: CASSLSVQGSYEQYF

clone size: .
D gene: .
V gene: TRBV5-8
J gene: TRBJ2-5
CDR3 DNA: TGTGCCAGCAGCTTGGGACAGACCGAAGGGACCCAGTACTTC
CDR3 protein: CASSLGQTEGTQYF

clone size: few
D gene: TRBD1
V gene: TRBV9
J gene: TRBJ2-2
CDR3 DNA: TGTGCCAGCAGCGTAGTAGGGGGCCGGACCGGGGAGCTGTTTTTT
CDR3 protein: CASSVVGGRTGELFF

clone size: few
D gene: TRBD1
V gene: TRBV2
J gene: TRBJ1-1
CDR3 DNA: TGTGCCAGCAGGGCTCCCGGACAGGACATTGAAGCTTTCTTT
CDR3 protein: CASRAPGQDIEAFF

clone size: .
D gene: .
V gene: TRBV27
J gene: TRBJ1-6
CDR3 DNA: TGTGCCAGCAGTCCCCGGGGGACCTCCTATAATTCACCCCTCCACTTT
CDR3 protein: CASSPRGTSYNSPLHF

clone size: .
D gene: TRBD1
V gene: TRBV19
J gene: TRBJ2-1
CDR3 DNA: TGTGCCAGTAGTGGGACAGGGGCATACAATGAGCAGTTCTTC
CDR3 protein: CASSGTGAYNEQFF

clone size: .
D gene: .
V gene: TRBV11-2
J gene: TRBJ2-7
CDR3 DNA: TGTGCCAGCAGCTTAGTGGCCTCGACACAGTACGAGCAGTACTTC
CDR3 protein: CASSLVASTQYEQYF

clone size: .
D gene: .
V gene: TRBV6-1
J gene: TRBJ1-4
CDR3 DNA: TGTGCCAGCAGGGAGGTCGCAACTAATGAAAAACTGTTTTTT
CDR3 protein: CASREVATNEKLFF

clone size: few
D gene: TRBD2
V gene: TRBV15
J gene: TRBJ2-3
CDR3 DNA: TGTGCCACCAGCAGAGATGGGCGGGGGGCCACAGATACGCAGTATTTT
CDR3 protein: CATSRDGRGATDTQYF

clone size: few
D gene: TRBD1
V gene: TRBV10-3
J gene: TRBJ1-1
CDR3 DNA: TGTGCCATCAGTGAGTCGCAGGGGGAGAACGAAGCTTTCTTT
CDR3 protein: CAISESQGENEAFF

clone size: few
D gene: .
V gene: TRBV5-4
J gene: TRBJ2-5
CDR3 DNA: TGTGCCAGCAGTCCCGCGGGGTCTTGGGAGACCCAGTACTTC
CDR3 protein: CASSPAGSWETQYF

clone size: .
D gene: .
V gene: TRBV7-9
J gene: TRBJ1-4
CDR3 DNA: TGTGCCAGCAGGAACGCCTACCGACAACCAACTAATGAAAAACTGTTTTTT
CDR3 protein: CASRNAYRQPTNEKLFF

clone size: .
D gene: .
V gene: TRBV11-1
J gene: TRBJ2-1
CDR3 DNA: TGTGCCAGCAGCTTAGCCCTAGCGCAGGGTGAGCAGTTCTTC
CDR3 protein: CASSLALAQGEQFF

clone size: once
D gene: .
V gene: TRBV28
J gene: TRBJ2-7
CDR3 DNA: TGTGCCAGCAGTACCTACTACGAGCAGTACTTC
CDR3 protein: CASSTYYEQYF

clone size: .
D gene: .
V gene: TRBV27
J gene: TRBJ1-6
CDR3 DNA: TGTGCCAGCACCTCCGGACAGCGTAATTCACCCCTCCACTTT
CDR3 protein: CASTSGQRNSPLHF

clone size: few
D gene: TRBD1
V gene: TRBV27
J gene: TRBJ2-7
CDR3 DNA: TGTGCCAGCAGTTTAGGACGGACAGGGTACGAGCAGTACTTC
CDR3 protein: CASSLGRTGYEQYF

clone size: .
D gene: TRBD1
V gene: TRBV4-1
J gene: TRBJ2-5
CDR3 DNA: TGCGCCAGCAGCCAAATCCCGGGACAGGGAAAGACCCAGTACTTC
CDR3 protein: CASSQIPGQGKTQYF

clone size: few
D gene: TRBD1
V gene: TRBV27
J gene: TRBJ1-5
CDR3 DNA: TGTGCCAGCAGTCAGGGACAGGGGGGTCGATTGGCCCAGCATTTT
CDR3 protein: CASSQGQGGRLAQHF

clone size: few
D gene: .
V gene: TRBV18
J gene: TRBJ2-1
CDR3 DNA: TGTGCCAGCTCACGACAGGTCAGCTACAATGAGCAGTTCTTC
CDR3 protein: CASSRQVSYNEQFF

clone size: .
D gene: TRBD1
V gene: TRBV5-1
J gene: TRBJ1-1
CDR3 DNA: TGCGCCAGCAGAAAACAGGGGGCGAACACTGAAGCTTTCTTT
CDR3 protein: CASRKQGANTEAFF

clone size: .
D gene: .
V gene: TRBV19
J gene: TRBJ1-1
CDR3 DNA: TGTGCCAGTAGTATGGGGGGGAACACTGAAGCTTTCTTT
CDR3 protein: CASSMGGNTEAFF

clone size: .
D gene: TRBD1
V gene: TRBV19
J gene: TRBJ1-6
CDR3 DNA: TGTGCCAGTAGTTTGGGACAGGGAATCTCACCCCTCCACTTT
CDR3 protein: CASSLGQGISPLHF

clone size: .
D gene: .
V gene: TRBV28
J gene: TRBJ1-1
CDR3 DNA: TGTGCCAGCAGCCGAGGGGGTCCGAACACTGAAGCTTTCTTT
CDR3 protein: CASSRGGPNTEAFF